This T cell receptor (beta chain) originates from a study of T cell responses to AZD1222 COVID-19 vaccine. Here immunoSEQ multiplex PCR was the method, and the copy in TCRdb shows in-frame clones only, minus some. The sample shows approximately 110,000 clones, about 87% of them seen only once. It was second doses at about 4 or about 12 weeks that were pooled. The clonotype was recovered from an adult who received the AZD1222 COVID-19 vaccine. The sequences come from peripheral blood, collected 28 days after the second AZD1222 dose.

The CDR3 nucleotides read TGTGCCAGCAGCCAGACAGCTAACTCTGGAAACACCATATATTTT. Protein sequence: CASSQTANSGNTIYF. The chain carries TRBV14 and TRBJ1-3; weak D call: TRBD1 (5 bases). This CDR3 contains 15 residues. With 3 bases removed from V and 0 bases from J, the gap between germline ends came to 9 bases. Germline CDR1 reads SGHDN; CDR2 reads FVKESK.